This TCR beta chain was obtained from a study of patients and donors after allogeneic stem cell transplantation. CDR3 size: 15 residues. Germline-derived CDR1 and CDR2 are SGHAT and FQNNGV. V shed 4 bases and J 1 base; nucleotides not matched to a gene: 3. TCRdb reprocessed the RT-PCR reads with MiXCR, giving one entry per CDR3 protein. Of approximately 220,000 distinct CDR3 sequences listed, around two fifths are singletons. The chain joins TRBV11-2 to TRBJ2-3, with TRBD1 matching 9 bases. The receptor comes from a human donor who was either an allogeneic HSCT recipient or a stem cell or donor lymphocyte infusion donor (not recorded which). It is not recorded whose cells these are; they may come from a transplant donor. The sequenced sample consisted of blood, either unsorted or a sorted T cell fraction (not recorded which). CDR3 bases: TGTGCCAGCAGCTCGGGACAGGGCGGCACAGATACGCAGTATTTT. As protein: CASSSGQGGTDTQYF.